This T cell receptor beta chain was recorded in a study of technical replicates of blood from several donors (dated by TCRdb to the late 2010s). As concerns this clone: Its antigen specificity is not known. No base qualities exist here, and no much larger clone lies one base off it.

Spanning cysteine to phenylalanine, the CDR3 consists of 16 amino acids. The retained sequence is limited to the CDR3, 48 bases, with the frame set at the first base. The germline V gene encodes CDR1 SGDLS and CDR2 YYNGEE. V lost 2 bases and J lost 6 bases, and the count of bases not matched to a germline gene is 11. The protocol used for the library was the immunoSEQ multiplex PCR assay. TCRdb took this table from immuneACCESS and kept in-frame rearrangements with V and J called. Such tables lack part of the clones; where checked against another copy, unresolved V genes explain under half of the gap, and the rest is unexplained. The sample contains roughly 80,000 clones, about 95% of them found a single time. The ten largest clones take up about 0.4% of the sample.

The receptor was isolated from a human donor in good health. The rearrangement joined TRBV9 to TRBJ2-3; TRBD2 aligns with 8 central bases. The sample consisted of T cells isolated from PBMCs. The base sequence is TGTGCCAGCAGCGTTCAAGCGGGAGAAAGTTCTGATACGCAGTATTTT. Its protein is CASSVQAGESSDTQYF.